The T cell receptor (beta chain) under discussion was sequenced for a study of cytomegalovirus exposure and HLA in healthy donors. In the PCR, 60 Vbeta and 13 Jbeta primers were used. Method: immunoSEQ multiplex PCR; TCRdb's copy keeps in-frame clones and lacks some. Of about 120,000 clones in the sample, over 60% were seen once. Germline CDR1 SGHTA, CDR2 FQGNSA. The CDR3 extends over 14 amino acids. Trimming removed 5 bases from V and 5 bases from J, with 15 bases in between. Remarks on this clone: Antigen: not known.

Findings and limits, study-wide: The Asian-associated ancestry cluster reportedly had fewer N-insertions than the approximately 670-donor mean in a later analysis. In a later analysis, TCR beta V- and J-gene trimming was associated with a missense DCLRE1C variant. By a later analysis, the bulk of CMV-associated TCR beta chains appeared HLA-restricted. A later analysis associated 15,000 to 20,000 TCR beta sequences with HLA alleles at a 0.05 false discovery rate.

The clonotype was recovered from a man aged 35-49 years in good health and CMV-seropositive. This chain joins TRBV7-2 and TRBJ1-2; tentatively, D is TRBD1 (6 bases). Sequencing was performed on PBMCs. This CDR3 reads CASSPRGTEYGYTF. In DNA form, the CDR3 reads TGTGCCAGCAGCCCGAGGGGGACCGAGTATGGCTACACCTTC.